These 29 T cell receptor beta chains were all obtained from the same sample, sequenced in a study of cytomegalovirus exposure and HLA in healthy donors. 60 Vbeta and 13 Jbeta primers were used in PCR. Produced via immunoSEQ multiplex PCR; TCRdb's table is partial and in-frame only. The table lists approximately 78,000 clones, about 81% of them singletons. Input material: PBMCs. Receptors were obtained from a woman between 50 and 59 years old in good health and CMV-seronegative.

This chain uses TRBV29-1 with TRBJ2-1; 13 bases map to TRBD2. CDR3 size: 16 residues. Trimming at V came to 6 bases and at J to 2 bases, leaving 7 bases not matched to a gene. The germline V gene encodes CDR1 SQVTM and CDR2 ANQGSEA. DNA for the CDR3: TGCAGCGTGGCCGGGACTAGCGGGAATGCCTACAATGAGCAGTTCTTC. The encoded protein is CSVAGTSGNAYNEQFF.

CDR3 region: CASSKDRGGFGEQFF. CDR3 DNA sequence: TGTGCCAGCAGCAAGGATCGCGGAGGATTCGGTGAGCAGTTCTTC. The chain combines TRBV2 with TRBJ2-1, with D possibly being TRBD2 (5 bases). The CDR3 covers 15 residues. Trimming removed 6 bases at V and 9 bases at J, with 21 bases between. Germline V gene data show CDR1 as SNHLY and CDR2 as FYNNEI.

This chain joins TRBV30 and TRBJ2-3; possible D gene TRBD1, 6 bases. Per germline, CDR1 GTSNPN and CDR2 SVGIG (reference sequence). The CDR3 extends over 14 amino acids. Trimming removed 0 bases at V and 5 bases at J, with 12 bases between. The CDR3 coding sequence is TGTGCCTGGAGTGTGAACAGGGTCAAAGATACGCAGTATTTT. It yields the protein CAWSVNRVKDTQYF.

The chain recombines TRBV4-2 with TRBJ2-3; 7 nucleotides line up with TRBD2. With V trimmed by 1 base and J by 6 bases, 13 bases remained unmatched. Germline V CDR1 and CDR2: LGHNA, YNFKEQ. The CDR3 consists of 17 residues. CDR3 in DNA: TGTGCCAGCAGCCAAGGGGGGGGGACTCACTGGGTGGATACGCAGTATTTT. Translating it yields CASSQGGGTHWVDTQYF.

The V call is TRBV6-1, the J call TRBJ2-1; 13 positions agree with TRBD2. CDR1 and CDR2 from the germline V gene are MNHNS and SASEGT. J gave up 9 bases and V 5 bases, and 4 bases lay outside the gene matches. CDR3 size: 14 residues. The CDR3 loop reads CASSTSGRASEQFF. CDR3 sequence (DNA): TGTGCCAGCAGTACTAGCGGGAGGGCAAGTGAGCAGTTCTTC.

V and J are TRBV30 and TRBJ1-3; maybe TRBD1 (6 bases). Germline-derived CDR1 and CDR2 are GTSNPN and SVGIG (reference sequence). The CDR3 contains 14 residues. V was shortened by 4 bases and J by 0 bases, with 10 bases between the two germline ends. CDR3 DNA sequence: TGTGCCTGGACAGGGGTATTCTCTGGAAACACCATATATTTT. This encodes CAWTGVFSGNTIYF.

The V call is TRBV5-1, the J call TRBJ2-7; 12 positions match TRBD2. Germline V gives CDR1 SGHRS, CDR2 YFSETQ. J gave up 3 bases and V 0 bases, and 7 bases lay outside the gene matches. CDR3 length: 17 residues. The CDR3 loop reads CASSLVPTSGSFYEQYF. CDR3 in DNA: TGCGCCAGCAGCTTGGTACCGACTAGCGGGAGTTTCTACGAGCAGTACTTC.

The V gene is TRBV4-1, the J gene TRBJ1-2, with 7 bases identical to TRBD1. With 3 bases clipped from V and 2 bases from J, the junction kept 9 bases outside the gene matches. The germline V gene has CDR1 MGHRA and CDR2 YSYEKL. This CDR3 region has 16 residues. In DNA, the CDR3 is TGCGCCAGCAGCCAGACCCGGACAGGTGCGAACTATGGCTACACCTTC. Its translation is CASSQTRTGANYGYTF.

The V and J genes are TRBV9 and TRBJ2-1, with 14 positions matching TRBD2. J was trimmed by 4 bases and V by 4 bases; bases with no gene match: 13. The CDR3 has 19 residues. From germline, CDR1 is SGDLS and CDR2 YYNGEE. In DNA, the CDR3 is TGTGCCAGCAGCTCGGAACCCGGGACTAGCGGGGGAATTTACAATGAGCAGTTCTTC. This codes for CASSSEPGTSGGIYNEQFF.

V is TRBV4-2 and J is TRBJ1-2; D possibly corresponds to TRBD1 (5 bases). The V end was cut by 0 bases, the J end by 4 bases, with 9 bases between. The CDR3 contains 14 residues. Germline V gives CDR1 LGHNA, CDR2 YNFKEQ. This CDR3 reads CASSQDAGSYGYTF. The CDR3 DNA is TGTGCCAGCAGCCAAGATGCAGGGTCCTATGGCTACACCTTC.

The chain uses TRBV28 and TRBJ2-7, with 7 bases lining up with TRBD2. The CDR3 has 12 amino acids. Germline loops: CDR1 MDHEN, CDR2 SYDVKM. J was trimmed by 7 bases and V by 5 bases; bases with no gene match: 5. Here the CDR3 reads CASSGGGGEQYF. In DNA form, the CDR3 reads TGTGCCAGCAGTGGCGGGGGAGGAGAGCAGTACTTC.

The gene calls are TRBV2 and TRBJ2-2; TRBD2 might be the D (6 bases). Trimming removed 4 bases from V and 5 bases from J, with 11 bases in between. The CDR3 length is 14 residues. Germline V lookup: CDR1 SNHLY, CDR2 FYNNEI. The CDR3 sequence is CASSVRGWTGELFF. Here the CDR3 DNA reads TGTGCCAGCAGTGTACGGGGGTGGACCGGGGAGCTGTTTTTT.

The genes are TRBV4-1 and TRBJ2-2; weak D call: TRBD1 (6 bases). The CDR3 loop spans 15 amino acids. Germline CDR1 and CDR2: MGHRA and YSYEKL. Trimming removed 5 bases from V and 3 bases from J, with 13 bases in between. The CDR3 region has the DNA TGCGCCAGCAGCTGGGGGCGGGCACACACCGGGGAGCTGTTTTTT. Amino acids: CASSWGRAHTGELFF.

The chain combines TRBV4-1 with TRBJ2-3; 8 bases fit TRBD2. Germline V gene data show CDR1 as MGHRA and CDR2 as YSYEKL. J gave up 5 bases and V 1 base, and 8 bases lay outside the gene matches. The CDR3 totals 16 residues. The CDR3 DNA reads TGCGCCAGCAGCCAAGTAGGGGTCGGGGGGGAAGATACGCAGTATTTT. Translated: CASSQVGVGGEDTQYF.

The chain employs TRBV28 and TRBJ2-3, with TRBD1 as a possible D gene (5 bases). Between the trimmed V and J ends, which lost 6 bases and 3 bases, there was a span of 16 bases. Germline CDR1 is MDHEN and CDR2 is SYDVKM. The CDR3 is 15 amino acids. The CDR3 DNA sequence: TGTGCCAGCAGCACACAACAGGACCAAACAGATACGCAGTATTTT. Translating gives CASSTQQDQTDTQYF. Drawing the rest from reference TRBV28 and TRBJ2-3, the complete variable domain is DVKVTQSSRYLVKRTGEKVFLECVQDMDHENMFWYRQDPGLGLRLIYFSYDVKMKEKGDIPEGYSVSREKKERFSLILESASTNQTSMYLCASSTQQDQTDTQYFGPGTRLTVL.

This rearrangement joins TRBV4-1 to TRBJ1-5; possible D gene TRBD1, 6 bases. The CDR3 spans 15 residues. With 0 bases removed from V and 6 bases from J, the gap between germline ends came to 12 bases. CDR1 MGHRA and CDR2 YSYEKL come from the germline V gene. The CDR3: CASSQDLGAAQPQHF. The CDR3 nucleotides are TGCGCCAGCAGCCAAGATTTGGGGGCCGCTCAGCCCCAGCATTTT.

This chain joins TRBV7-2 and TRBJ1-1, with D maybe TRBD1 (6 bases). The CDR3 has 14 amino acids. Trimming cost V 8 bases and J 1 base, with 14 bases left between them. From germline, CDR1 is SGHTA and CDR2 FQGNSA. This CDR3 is CASANQGRNTEAFF. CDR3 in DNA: TGTGCCAGCGCAAACCAGGGGAGGAACACTGAAGCTTTCTTT.

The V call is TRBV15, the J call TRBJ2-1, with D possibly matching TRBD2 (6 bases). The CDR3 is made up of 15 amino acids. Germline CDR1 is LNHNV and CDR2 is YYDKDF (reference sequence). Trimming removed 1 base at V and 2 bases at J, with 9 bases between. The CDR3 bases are TGTGCCACCAGCAGAGTTAGCGGTCCCTACAATGAGCAGTTCTTC. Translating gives CATSRVSGPYNEQFF.

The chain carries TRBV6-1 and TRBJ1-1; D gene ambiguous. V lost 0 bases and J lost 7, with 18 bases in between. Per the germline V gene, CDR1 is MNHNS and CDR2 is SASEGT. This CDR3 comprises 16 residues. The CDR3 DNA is TGTGCCAGCAGTGAAGCGCTTATGGCAGTGGTATTTGAAGCTTTCTTT. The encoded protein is CASSEALMAVVFEAFF.

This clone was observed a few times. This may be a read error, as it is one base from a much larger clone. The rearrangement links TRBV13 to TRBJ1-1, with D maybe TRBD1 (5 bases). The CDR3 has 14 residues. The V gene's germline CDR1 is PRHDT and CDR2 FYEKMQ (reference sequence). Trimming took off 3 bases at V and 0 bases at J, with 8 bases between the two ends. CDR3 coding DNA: TGTGCCAGCAGCTTGGGCAGGGTGAACACTGAAGCTTTCTTT. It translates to CASSLGRVNTEAFF.

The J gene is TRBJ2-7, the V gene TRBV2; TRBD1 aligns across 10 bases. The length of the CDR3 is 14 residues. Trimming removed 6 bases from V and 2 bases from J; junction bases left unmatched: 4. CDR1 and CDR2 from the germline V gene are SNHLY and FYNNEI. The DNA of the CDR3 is TGTGCCAGCAGGATCGACAGGGGGCCCTACGAGCAGTACGTC. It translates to CASRIDRGPYEQYV.

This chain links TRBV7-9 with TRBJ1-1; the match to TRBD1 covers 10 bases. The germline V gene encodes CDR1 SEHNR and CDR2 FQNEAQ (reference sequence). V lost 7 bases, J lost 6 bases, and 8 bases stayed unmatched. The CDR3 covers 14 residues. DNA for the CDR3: TGTGCCAGCACCATCGGGACAGGGGAATCTGAAGCTTTCTTT. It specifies CASTIGTGESEAFF. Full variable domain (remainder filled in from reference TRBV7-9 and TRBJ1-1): DTGVSQNPRHKITKRGQNVTFRCDPISEHNRLYWYRQTLGQGPEFLTYFQNEAQLEKSRLLSDRFSAERPKGSFSTLEIQRTEQGDSAMYLCASTIGTGESEAFFGQGTRLTVV.

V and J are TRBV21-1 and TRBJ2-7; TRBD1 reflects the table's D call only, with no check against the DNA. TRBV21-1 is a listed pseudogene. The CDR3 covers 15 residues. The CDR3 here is CARYATGTEAYEQYF. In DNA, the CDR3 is TGTGCCAGATATGCTACCGGGACAGAGGCCTACGAGCAGTACTTC.

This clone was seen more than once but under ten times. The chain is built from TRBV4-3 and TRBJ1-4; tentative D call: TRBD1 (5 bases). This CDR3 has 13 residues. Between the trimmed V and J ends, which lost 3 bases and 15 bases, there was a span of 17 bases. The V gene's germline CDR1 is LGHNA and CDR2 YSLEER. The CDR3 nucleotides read TGCGCCAGCAGCCAGCTCGGGCGGGACCCCTTGTTTTTT. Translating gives CASSQLGRDPLFF.

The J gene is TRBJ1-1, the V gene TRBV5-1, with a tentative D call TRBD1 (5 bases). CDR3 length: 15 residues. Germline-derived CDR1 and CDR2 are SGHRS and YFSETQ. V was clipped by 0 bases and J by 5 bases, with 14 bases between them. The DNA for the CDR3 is TGCGCCAGCAGCTTGGGCGGGGGGGTAGGGACTGAAGCTTTCTTT. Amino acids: CASSLGGGVGTEAFF.

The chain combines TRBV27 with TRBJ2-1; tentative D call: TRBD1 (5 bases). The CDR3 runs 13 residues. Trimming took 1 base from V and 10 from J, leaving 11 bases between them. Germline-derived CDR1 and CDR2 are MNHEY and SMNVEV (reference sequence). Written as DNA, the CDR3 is TGTGCCAGCAGTTTATTCAGGGATTTGGAGCAGTTCTTC. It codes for CASSLFRDLEQFF.

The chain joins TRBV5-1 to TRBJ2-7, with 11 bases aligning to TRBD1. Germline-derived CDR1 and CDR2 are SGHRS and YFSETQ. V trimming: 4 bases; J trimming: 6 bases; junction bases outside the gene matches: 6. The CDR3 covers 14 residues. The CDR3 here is CASSPRTGGFEQYF. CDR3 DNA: TGCGCCAGCAGCCCCAGGACAGGGGGCTTCGAGCAGTACTTC.

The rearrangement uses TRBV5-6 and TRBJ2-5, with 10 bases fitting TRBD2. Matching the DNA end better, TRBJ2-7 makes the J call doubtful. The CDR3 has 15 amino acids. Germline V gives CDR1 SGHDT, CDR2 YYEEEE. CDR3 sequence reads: CASSVRLAGLYEQYF. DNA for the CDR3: TGTGCCAGCAGCGTGAGACTAGCGGGCCTCTACGAGCAGTACTTC.

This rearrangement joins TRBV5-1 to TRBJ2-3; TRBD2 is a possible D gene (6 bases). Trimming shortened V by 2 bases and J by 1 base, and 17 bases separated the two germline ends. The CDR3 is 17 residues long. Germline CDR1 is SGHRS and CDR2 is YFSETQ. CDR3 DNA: TGCGCCAGCAGCTTCTATCGCGGGACGACTCGCACAGATACGCAGTATTTT. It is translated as CASSFYRGTTRTDTQYF.